These 9 T cell receptor beta chains were sequenced from one sample in a study of cytomegalovirus exposure and HLA in healthy donors. TCRdb's copy holds only in-frame clones and misses some; the assay was immunoSEQ multiplex PCR. This table holds about 350,000 clones, 87% found once. Sequencing input: PBMCs. These TCRs come from a woman aged 25 to 45 in good health and CMV-seropositive.

This clone came up once. The chain employs TRBV4-2 and TRBJ2-1; D not resolved. In germline, CDR1 is LGHNA, CDR2 YNFKEQ. Trimming cost V 0 bases and J 4 bases, with 13 bases left between them. The CDR3 has 16 amino acids. The CDR3 is CASSQDLRVRYNEQFF. The CDR3 bases are TGTGCCAGCAGCCAAGATCTTAGGGTGAGGTACAATGAGCAGTTCTTC.

This chain connects TRBV6-5 to TRBJ2-2, with 11 nucleotides matching TRBD1. The junction had 3 bases not matched to a gene; V was cut back by 4 bases and J by 5 bases. The germline V gene has CDR1 MNHEY and CDR2 SVGAGI. CDR3 size: 15 residues. CDR3 loop: CASSSGTGGTGELFF. CDR3 bases: TGTGCCAGCAGTTCCGGGACAGGGGGTACCGGGGAGCTGTTTTTT.

The rearrangement links TRBV29-1 to TRBJ1-2, with TRBD1 identical over 7 bases. The trim removed 7 bases at V and 1 base at J, leaving 9 bases unmatched. The CDR3 has 14 residues. CDR1 and CDR2 from the germline V gene are SQVTM and ANQGSEA. The CDR3 region has the DNA TGCAGCGGGGGGACAGCAGCAAATAACTATGGCTACACCTTC. It is translated as CSGGTAANNYGYTF.

The CDR3 bases are TGTGCCAGCAGCCCCGTTACAGCGGGAGGCAACAATGAGCAGTTCTTC. It translates to CASSPVTAGGNNEQFF. This rearrangement joins TRBV5-4 to TRBJ2-1; 9 bases fit TRBD2. This CDR3 comprises 16 residues. The germline CDR1 and CDR2 sequences are SGHNT and YYREEE (reference sequence). J lost 5 bases, V lost 4 bases, and 10 bases had no gene match.

The J gene is TRBJ2-6, the V gene TRBV7-3, with TRBD2 matching over 13 bases. The CDR3 consists of 20 residues. Germline V gene sequence: CDR1 SGHTA, CDR2 FQGTGA. V dropped 5 bases and J dropped 0; count of bases not matched to a gene: 10. The CDR3 protein is CASSQPGLAGTFSGANVLTF. Here the CDR3 DNA reads TGTGCCAGCAGCCAGCCGGGACTAGCGGGAACCTTCTCTGGGGCCAACGTCCTGACTTTC.

The chain couples TRBV19 to TRBJ1-5; D remains ambiguous. Trimming pared 7 bases from V and 1 base from J, leaving 8 bases between. CDR1 is LNHDA and CDR2 is SQIVND in the germline V gene (reference sequence). The CDR3 sequence is 13 residues long. The CDR3 DNA reads TGTGCCAGTATGGTGGGGAGCAATCAGCCCCAGCATTTT. Translation gives CASMVGSNQPQHF.

The rearrangement joins TRBV25-1 to TRBJ2-2, with a weak D call TRBD1 (6 bases). There are 15 residues in the CDR3. The germline gives CDR1 MGHDK, CDR2 SYGVNS. Trimming stripped 2 bases from V and 6 bases from J, with 13 bases between. The CDR3 DNA reads as TGTGCCAGCAGTGAAAGACCCGCAGGGGCCGGGGAGCTGTTTTTT. This gives the protein CASSERPAGAGELFF.

The V call is TRBV6-5, the J call TRBJ2-1; no clear D. CDR1 is MNHEY, CDR2 SVGAGI, per germline. V gave up 6 bases and J gave up 5 bases, with 8 bases separating them. The CDR3 contains 12 residues. CDR3 coding DNA: TGTGCCAGCAGGCGAACAAACAATGAGCAGTTCTTC. Its protein product is CASRRTNNEQFF.

This clone occurred once. The rearrangement links TRBV6-5 to TRBJ2-1, with 8 positions matching TRBD2. The germline CDR1 and CDR2 sequences are MNHEY and SVGAGI. This CDR3 spans 13 amino acids. V shed 5 bases and J 12 bases; nucleotides not matched to a gene: 9. The CDR3 loop reads CASSVPGTSVQFF. The CDR3 DNA reads TGTGCCAGCAGTGTCCCCGGGACTAGTGTGCAGTTCTTC.